This T cell receptor (beta chain) was sequenced in a study of T cells after yellow fever vaccination. Study-wide background: Fractions of limited cellularity were prepared by means of SMART-Seq v4 Ultra Low Input.

V gave up 1 base and J gave up 11 bases, with 14 bases separating them. This CDR3 has 13 residues. TCRdb reprocessed the 5' RACE reads with MiXCR, giving one entry per CDR3 protein. This sample yields approximately 300,000 distinct CDR3 sequences, of which 6.5% to 8.5% are seen a single time; roughly a sixth belongs to the top ten. Study results and caveats: A small proportion of clonotypes was detected in both the CD4 and CD8 compartments.

About this clonotype: Its antigen remains unidentified.

This TCR was sampled from a man aged 18 to 29 who received the YFV17D yellow fever vaccine. The specimen comprised PBMCs, sampled about 49 days after the first yellow fever vaccination. V and J are TRBV12-3 or TRBV12-4 and TRBJ1-1; D might be TRBD1 (6 bases). CDR3 amino acids: CASSLVGAPRAFF. CDR3 bases: TGTGCCAGCAGTTTAGTGGGGGCCCCGCGGGCTTTCTTT.